These 3 T cell receptor beta chains came from one sample sequenced in a study of blood T cell repertoires in COVID-19. Using immunoSEQ multiplex PCR, the repertoire was profiled, and TCRdb retains in-frame clones only, with some absent. The table has approximately 300,000 clones, around 86% seen once. Sequenced: PBMCs or T cells enriched from blood (not recorded which). The receptors come from a woman in her late teens or twenties who had recovered from COVID-19.

This rearrangement joins TRBV19 to TRBJ1-2; the D is unclear. The V gene's germline CDR1 is LNHDA and CDR2 SQIVND (reference sequence). CDR3 size: 12 residues. V lost 9 bases and J lost 4, with 12 bases in between. The DNA of the CDR3 is TGTGCCAGCCTGAGACACTCCTATGGCTACACCTTC. It encodes CASLRHSYGYTF. Full variable domain (outside the CDR3, taken from reference TRBV19 and TRBJ1-2): DGGITQSPKYLFRKEGQNVTLSCEQNLNHDAMYWYRQDPGQGLRLIYYSQIVNDFQKGDIAEGYSVSREKKESFPLTVTSAQKNPTAFYLCASLRHSYGYTFGSGTRLTVV.

This chain links TRBV2 with TRBJ2-7, with TRBD1 identical over 9 bases. Germline V gene lookup returns CDR1 SNHLY and CDR2 FYNNEI. J lost 3 bases, V lost 6 bases, and 9 bases had no gene match. CDR3 size: 15 residues. CDR3 residues: CASRVTGGPRYEQYF. The CDR3 DNA reads TGTGCCAGCAGAGTTACAGGGGGCCCTCGCTACGAGCAGTACTTC. The full variable domain, in which reference TRBV2 and TRBJ2-7 provide the parts outside the CDR3, is EPEVTQTPSHQVTQMGQEVILRCVPISNHLYFYWYRQILGQKVEFLVSFYNNEISEKSEIFDDQFSVERPDGSNFTLKIRSTKLEDSAMYFCASRVTGGPRYEQYFGPGTRLTVT.

This clone was seen just once. The chain joins TRBV18 to TRBJ1-5; 8 nucleotides align to TRBD1. This CDR3 has 15 amino acids. Unmatched junction bases numbered 7, after V lost 3 bases and J lost 6 bases. Germline V gene data show CDR1 as KGHSH and CDR2 as LQKENI. CDR3: CASSPPGQVVQPQHF. CDR3 sequence (DNA): TGTGCCAGCTCACCCCCGGGACAGGTCGTTCAGCCCCAGCATTTT.